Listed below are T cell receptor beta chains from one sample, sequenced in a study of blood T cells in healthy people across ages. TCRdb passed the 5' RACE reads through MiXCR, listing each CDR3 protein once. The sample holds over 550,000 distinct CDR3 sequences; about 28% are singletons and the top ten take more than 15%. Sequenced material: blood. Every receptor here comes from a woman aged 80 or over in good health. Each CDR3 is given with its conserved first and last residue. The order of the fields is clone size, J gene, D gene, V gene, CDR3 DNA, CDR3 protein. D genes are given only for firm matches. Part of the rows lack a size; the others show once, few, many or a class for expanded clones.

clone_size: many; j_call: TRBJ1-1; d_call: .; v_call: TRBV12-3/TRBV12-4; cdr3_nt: TGTGCCAGCAGGGGCCGGGATGAAGCTTTCTTT; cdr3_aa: CASRGRDEAFF
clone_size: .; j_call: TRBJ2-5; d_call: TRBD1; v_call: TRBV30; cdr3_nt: TGTGCCTGGGACAGGGGAGGACGGGTCCCCCGGGGTCGAGAGACCCAGTACTTC; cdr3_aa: CAWDRGGRVPRGRETQYF
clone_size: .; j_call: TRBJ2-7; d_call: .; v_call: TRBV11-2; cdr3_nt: TGTGCCAGCAGCTTAGGAACAGGCCCCTTCTCCTACGAGCAGTACTTC; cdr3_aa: CASSLGTGPFSYEQYF
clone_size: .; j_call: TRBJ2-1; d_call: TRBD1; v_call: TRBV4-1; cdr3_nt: TGCGCCAGCAGCCAAGGGGACAGAAGGGGATACAATGAGCAGTTCTTC; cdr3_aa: CASSQGDRRGYNEQFF
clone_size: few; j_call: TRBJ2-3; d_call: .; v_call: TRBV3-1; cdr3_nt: TGTGCCAGCAGCCGGGCCGACACAGATACGCAGTATTTT; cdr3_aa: CASSRADTDTQYF
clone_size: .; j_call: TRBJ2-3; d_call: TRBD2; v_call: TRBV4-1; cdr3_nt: TGCGCCAGCAGCCAAGATAGCCTAGCGGGGGGGCGTAGCACAGGTACGCAGTATTTT; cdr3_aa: CASSQDSLAGGRSTGTQYF
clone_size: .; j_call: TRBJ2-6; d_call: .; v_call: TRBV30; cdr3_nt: TGTGCCGGCCATAGTAACTCTGGGGCCAACGTCCTGACTTTC; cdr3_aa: CAGHSNSGANVLTF
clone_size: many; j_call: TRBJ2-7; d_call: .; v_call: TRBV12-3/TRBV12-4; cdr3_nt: TGTGCCAGCAGTTTGGGGCGAGGGGTCGAGCAGTACTTC; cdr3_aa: CASSLGRGVEQYF
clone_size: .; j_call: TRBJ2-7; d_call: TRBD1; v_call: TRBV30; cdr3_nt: TGTGCCTGGACAGGGGGCGGCGAGCAGTACTTC; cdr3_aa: CAWTGGGEQYF
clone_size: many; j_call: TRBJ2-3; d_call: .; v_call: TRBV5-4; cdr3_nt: TGTGCCAGCAGCTTGGGACAGGGACTCACAGATACGCAGTATTTT; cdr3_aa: CASSLGQGLTDTQYF
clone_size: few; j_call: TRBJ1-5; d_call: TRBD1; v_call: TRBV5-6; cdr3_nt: TGTGCCAGCAGCCTAAGGACAGGGGTGGTTCAGCCCCAGCATTTT; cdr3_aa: CASSLRTGVVQPQHF
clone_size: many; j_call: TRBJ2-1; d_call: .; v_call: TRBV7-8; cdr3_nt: TGTGCCAGCAGCTCCTTTACCAGTCGCTCCTACAATGAGCAGTTCTTC; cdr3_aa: CASSSFTSRSYNEQFF
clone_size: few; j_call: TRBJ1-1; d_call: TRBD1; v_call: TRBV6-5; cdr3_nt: TGTGCCAGCAGTTACTCAGGGACAGGGAATACTGAAGCTTTCTTT; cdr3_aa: CASSYSGTGNTEAFF
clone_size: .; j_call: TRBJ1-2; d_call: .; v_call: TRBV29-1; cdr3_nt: TGCAGCGTTGAAGACTGGGGACGGGGAAGGGGGGTCCATGGCTACACCTTC; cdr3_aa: CSVEDWGRGRGVHGYTF
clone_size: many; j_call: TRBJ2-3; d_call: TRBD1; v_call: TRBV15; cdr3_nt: TGTGCCACCAGCAGAGATTCTGTAGGACAGGGAAAGGCAGATACGCAGTATTTT; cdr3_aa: CATSRDSVGQGKADTQYF
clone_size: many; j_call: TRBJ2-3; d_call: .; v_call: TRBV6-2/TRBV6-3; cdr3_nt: TGTGCCAGCAGCCCGATCGAACACACAGATACGCAGTATTTT; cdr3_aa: CASSPIEHTDTQYF
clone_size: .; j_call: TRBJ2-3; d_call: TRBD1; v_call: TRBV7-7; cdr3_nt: TGTGCTAGCAGCTTACTAGACAGGGGGAGCACAGGTACGCAGTATTTT; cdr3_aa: CASSLLDRGSTGTQYF
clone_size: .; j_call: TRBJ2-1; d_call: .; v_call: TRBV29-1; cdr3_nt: TGCAGCGTTCCAGGCATCTACAATGAGCAGTTCTTC; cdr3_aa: CSVPGIYNEQFF
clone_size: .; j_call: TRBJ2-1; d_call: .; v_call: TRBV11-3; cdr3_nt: TGTGCCAGCAGCTTAGCGGGTTCCACGAAGCAGTTCTTC; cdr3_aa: CASSLAGSTKQFF
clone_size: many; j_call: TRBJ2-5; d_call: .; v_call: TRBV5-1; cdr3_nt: TGTGCCAGCAGCCCCTTGGGGGCCGGGGAGACCCAGTACTTC; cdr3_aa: CASSPLGAGETQYF
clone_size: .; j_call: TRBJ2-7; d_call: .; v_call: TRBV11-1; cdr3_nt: TGTGCCAGCAGCTTAGGGCCGGGCGGTGGGACCTACGAGCAGTACTTC; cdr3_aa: CASSLGPGGGTYEQYF
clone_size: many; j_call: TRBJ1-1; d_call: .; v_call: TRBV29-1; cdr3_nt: TGCAGCGTTCCTATAATACGGGACACAGGGAACACTGAAGCTTTCTTT; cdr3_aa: CSVPIIRDTGNTEAFF
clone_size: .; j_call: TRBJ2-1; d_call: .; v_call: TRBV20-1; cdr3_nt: TGCAGTGCTAGGTTACTTTACAATGAGCAGTTCTTC; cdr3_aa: CSARLLYNEQFF
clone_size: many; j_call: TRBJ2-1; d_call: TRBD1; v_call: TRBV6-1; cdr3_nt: TGTGCCAGCAGTTTTTTTCCGGACAGGGAGCAGTTCTTC; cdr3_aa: CASSFFPDREQFF
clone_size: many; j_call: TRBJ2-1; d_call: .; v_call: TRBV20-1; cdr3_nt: TGCAGTGCTAAAGGACACTTTAACAATGAGCAGTTCTTC; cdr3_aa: CSAKGHFNNEQFF
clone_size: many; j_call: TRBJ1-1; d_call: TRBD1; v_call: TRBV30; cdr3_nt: TGTGCCTGGAGTCCTGGGACAGGGGGGAACACTGAAGCTTTCTTT; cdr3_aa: CAWSPGTGGNTEAFF
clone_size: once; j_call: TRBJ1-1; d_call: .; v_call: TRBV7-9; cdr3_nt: TGTGCCAGCCATCAACTCATGAACACTGAAGCTTTCTTT; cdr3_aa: CASHQLMNTEAFF
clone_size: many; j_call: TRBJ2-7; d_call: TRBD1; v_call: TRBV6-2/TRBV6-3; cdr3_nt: TGTGCCAGCACGCCGACAGGGAAGGCCTACGAGCAGTACTTC; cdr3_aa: CASTPTGKAYEQYF
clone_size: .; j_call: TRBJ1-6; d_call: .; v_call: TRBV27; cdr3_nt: TGTGCCAGCAGTTTAGGTGGAGGGGTAAACTCACCCCTCCACTTT; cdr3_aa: CASSLGGGVNSPLHF
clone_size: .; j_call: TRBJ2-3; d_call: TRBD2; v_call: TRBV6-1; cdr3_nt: TGTGCCACGACGGACGGGGGGTTGACAGATACGCAGTATTTT; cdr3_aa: CATTDGGLTDTQYF
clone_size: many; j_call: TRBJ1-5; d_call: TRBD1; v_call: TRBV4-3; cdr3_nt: TGCGCCAGCAGCCAAGATCCGACAGGGGGAATGCCCCAGCATTTT; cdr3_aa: CASSQDPTGGMPQHF
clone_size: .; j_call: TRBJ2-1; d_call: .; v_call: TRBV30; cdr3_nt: TGTGCCTGGAGTGTATCCCCAAACTCCAAGCCGTTCTTC; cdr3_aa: CAWSVSPNSKPFF
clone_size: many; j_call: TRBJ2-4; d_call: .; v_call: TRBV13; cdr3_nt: TGTGCCAGCAGCCTCAGAAATCCTGGAGCCAAAAACATTCAGTACTTC; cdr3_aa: CASSLRNPGAKNIQYF
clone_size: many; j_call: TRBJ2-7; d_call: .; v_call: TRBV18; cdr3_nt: TGTGCCAGCTCACCACTCTGGGGCTCCTACGAGCAGTACTTC; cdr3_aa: CASSPLWGSYEQYF
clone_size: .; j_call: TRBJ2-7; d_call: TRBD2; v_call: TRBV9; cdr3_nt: TGTGCCAGCAGCCCTAGGACTAGCGGGGGGCCGTCCACCTACGAGCAGTACTTC; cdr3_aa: CASSPRTSGGPSTYEQYF
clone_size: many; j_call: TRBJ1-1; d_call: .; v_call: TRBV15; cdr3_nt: TGTGCCACCAGCAGAGTAGAGAACACTGAAGCTTTCTTT; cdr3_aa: CATSRVENTEAFF
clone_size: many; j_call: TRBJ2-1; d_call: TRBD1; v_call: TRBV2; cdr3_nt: TGTGCCAGCAGTTCCGGGACAGGCAGATACAATGAGCAGTTCTTC; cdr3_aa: CASSSGTGRYNEQFF
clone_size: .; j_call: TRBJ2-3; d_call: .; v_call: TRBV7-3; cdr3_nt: TGTGCCAGCAGCCAAAACAGGGTCGGGGATACGCAGTATTTT; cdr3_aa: CASSQNRVGDTQYF
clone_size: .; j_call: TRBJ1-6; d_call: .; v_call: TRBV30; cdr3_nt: TGTGCCCTGATTAAAGAAGGGGCCGATAATTCACCCCTCCACTTT; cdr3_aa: CALIKEGADNSPLHF
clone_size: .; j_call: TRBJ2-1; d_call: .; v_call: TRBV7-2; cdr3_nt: TGTGCCAGCAGCACGAGCGGTAGCAGGTACAATGAGCAGTTCTTC; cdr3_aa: CASSTSGSRYNEQFF
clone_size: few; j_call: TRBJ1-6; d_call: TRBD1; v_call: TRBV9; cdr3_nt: TGTGCCAGCAGCGTGAGGGGGACAGGGGGTTATAATTCACCCCTCCACTTT; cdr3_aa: CASSVRGTGGYNSPLHF
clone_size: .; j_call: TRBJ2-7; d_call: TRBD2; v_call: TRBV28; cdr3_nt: TGTGCCAGCAGCCCCCGACTAGCTCCCTCCTACGAGCAGTACTTC; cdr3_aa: CASSPRLAPSYEQYF